The next 18 T cell receptor beta chains were all read from a single sample in a study of blood T cell repertoires in COVID-19. TCRdb's table, derived via immunoSEQ multiplex PCR, lists solely in-frame clones and lacks some. Here the sample spans under 200,000 clones, 88% being singletons. Source material: peripheral blood. The receptor set was obtained from a man aged 18 to 30 with active or convalescent COVID-19.

The rearrangement joins TRBV2 to TRBJ2-3, with TRBD2 as a possible D gene (6 bases). The CDR3 length is 14 residues. The V gene's germline CDR1 is SNHLY and CDR2 FYNNEI. The V gene lost 6 bases and the J gene lost 2 bases, with 12 bases spanning the gap. The CDR3 coding sequence is TGTGCCAGCAGCGCGGGACTGAACACAGATACGCAGTATTTT. Protein sequence: CASSAGLNTDTQYF.

The sample holds one count of this clone. The genes are TRBV4-3 and TRBJ1-6; D is unresolved. This CDR3 comprises 14 residues. In germline, CDR1 is LGHNA, CDR2 YSLEER. With 1 base removed from V and 9 bases from J, the gap between germline ends came to 10 bases. CDR3 DNA sequence: TGCGCCAGCAGCCAAGGGCCCGGGGTTTCACCCCTCCACTTT. The encoded protein is CASSQGPGVSPLHF.

The chain is built from TRBV7-8 and TRBJ2-5, with D possibly being TRBD1 (6 bases). The CDR3 contains 15 residues. V lost 1 base and J 5 bases, leaving 14 bases between the germline ends. Germline V CDR1 and CDR2: SGHVS, FQNEAQ. CDR3 DNA: TGTGCCAGCAGCTTAGTCAGGGGTGATGCGGAGACCCAGTACTTC. Its protein is CASSLVRGDAETQYF.

This clone was counted between two and nine times. The V gene is TRBV9, the J gene TRBJ1-6, with D uncertain. CDR3 length: 14 residues. Per the germline V gene, CDR1 is SGDLS and CDR2 is YYNGEE. The ends were cut back, 0 bases at V and 5 bases at J, with 6 bases in the middle. The DNA for the CDR3 is TGTGCCAGCAGCGTAGTTTCAGATAATTCACCCCTCCACTTT. Amino acids: CASSVVSDNSPLHF.

The chain employs TRBV5-1 and TRBJ2-1, with 12 bases matching TRBD2. The CDR3 contains 15 residues. Losses at the gene ends were 2 bases for V and 9 bases for J; bases not matched to a gene: 6. Germline CDR1 and CDR2: SGHRS and YFSETQ. The CDR3 bases are TGCGCCAGCAGCTTAATACTAGCGGGGGGCGGTGAGCAGTTCTTC. It encodes CASSLILAGGGEQFF. The entire variable domain, with the rest obtained from reference TRBV5-1 and TRBJ2-1, is as follows: KAGVTQTPRYLIKTRGQQVTLSCSPISGHRSVSWYQQTPGQGLQFLFEYFSETQRNKGNFPGRFSGRQFSNSRSEMNVSTLELGDSALYLCASSLILAGGGEQFFGPGTRLTVL.

The V gene is TRBV12-3 or TRBV12-4, the J gene TRBJ1-1; perhaps TRBD1 as D (5 bases). The CDR3 spans 13 residues. Trimming removed 6 bases at V and 2 bases at J, with 10 bases between. CDR3 nucleotides: TGTGCCAGCAGACGCAGGGTTAACACTGAAGCTTTCTTT. Its translation is CASRRRVNTEAFF.

The chain recombines TRBV12-3 or TRBV12-4 with TRBJ1-4; TRBD1 is a possible D gene (5 bases). The V gene lost 7 bases and the J gene lost 8 bases, with 5 bases spanning the gap. CDR3 size: 10 residues. The CDR3 spells CASKGEKLFF. CDR3 in DNA: TGTGCCAGCAAGGGGGAAAAACTGTTTTTT.

This chain connects TRBV5-1 to TRBJ1-1; 7 positions agree with TRBD1. Germline CDR1 is SGHRS and CDR2 is YFSETQ. This CDR3 has 16 residues. V dropped 4 bases and J dropped 10; count of bases not matched to a gene: 19. The chain's CDR3 is CASSQEGGAKSWGAFF. CDR3 nucleotides: TGCGCCAGCAGCCAAGAAGGGGGCGCTAAGTCTTGGGGAGCTTTCTTT.

The V and J genes are TRBV7-9 and TRBJ1-1; tentatively, D is TRBD1 (5 bases). Germline V gene lookup returns CDR1 SEHNR and CDR2 FQNEAQ (reference sequence). V was clipped by 4 bases and J by 3 bases, with 9 bases between them. The CDR3 sequence is 13 residues long. The CDR3 is CASSSGGYTEAFF. CDR3 nucleotide sequence: TGTGCCAGCAGCTCCGGGGGGTACACTGAAGCTTTCTTT.

V usage is TRBV5-4 and J usage is TRBJ1-1, with D possibly TRBD1 on 6 matching bases. The CDR3 is 13 amino acids. Germline V gene data show CDR1 as SGHNT and CDR2 as YYREEE (reference sequence). V shed 4 bases and J shed 4 bases, with 11 bases lying between them. The CDR3 here is CASSRTGSTEAFF. The CDR3 nucleotides are TGTGCCAGCAGCCGCACAGGGAGCACTGAAGCTTTCTTT.

The J gene is TRBJ2-1, the V gene TRBV18, with 13 nucleotides matching TRBD2. Germline assignment: CDR1 KGHSH and CDR2 LQKENI. J was trimmed by 10 bases and V by 5 bases; bases with no gene match: 26. The CDR3 is 21 amino acids. CDR3 bases: TGTGCCAGCTCAGGACAGGGGCGACTCGAATTTACTAGCGGGAGGGCCGAGGAGCAGTTCTTC. Translating it yields CASSGQGRLEFTSGRAEEQFF.

The rearrangement uses TRBV6-4 and TRBJ1-1; tentative D call: TRBD1 (6 bases). Between the trimmed V and J ends, which lost 9 bases and 1 base, there was a span of 12 bases. Germline CDR1 and CDR2: MRHNA and SNTAGT. The CDR3 runs to 13 residues. The CDR3 DNA reads TGTGCCAGACTACAGGGTAGGAACACTGAAGCTTTCTTT. Translated: CARLQGRNTEAFF.

The genes are TRBV18 and TRBJ1-1; the D gene is possibly TRBD1 (5 bases). The CDR3 contains 13 residues. V was cut by 0 bases and J by 3 bases, with 5 bases left in between. Germline lookup yields CDR1 KGHSH and CDR2 LQKENI. The CDR3: CASSPPGHTEAFF. The CDR3 DNA is TGTGCCAGCTCACCACCGGGGCACACTGAAGCTTTCTTT.

V is TRBV28 and J is TRBJ2-2; no clear D. Trimming removed 3 bases at V and 4 bases at J, with 6 bases between. The CDR3 length is 13 residues. The germline CDR1 and CDR2 sequences are MDHEN and SYDVKM. CDR3 bases: TGTGCCAGCAGTTTTTATCCCACCGGGGAGCTGTTTTTT. This sequence encodes CASSFYPTGELFF.

The chain has TRBV5-8 and TRBJ2-7; 9 nucleotides agree with TRBD1. CDR3 size: 15 residues. V shed 4 bases and J 2 bases; nucleotides not matched to a gene: 7. Germline CDR1 and CDR2: SGHTS and YDEGEE. Here the CDR3 reads CASSRTTGGPYEQYF. In nucleotides, the CDR3 is TGTGCCAGCAGCCGGACGACAGGGGGACCCTACGAGCAGTACTTC.

The rearrangement joins TRBV11-2 to TRBJ1-1, with 7 bases fitting TRBD1. J lost 1 base, V lost 1 base, and 6 bases had no gene match. This CDR3 comprises 16 residues. CDR1 is SGHAT, CDR2 FQNNGV, per germline. This CDR3 is CASSLVMGQPNTEAFF. DNA for the CDR3: TGTGCCAGCAGCTTAGTGATGGGACAGCCGAACACTGAAGCTTTCTTT.

This clone was counted once. The chain joins TRBV29-1 to TRBJ1-1; D gene uncertain. V lost 4 bases to trimming and J lost 4 bases, with 13 bases between them. This CDR3 is built from 13 residues. In germline, CDR1 is SQVTM, CDR2 ANQGSEA. The CDR3: CSVARGSTTEAFF. The DNA of the CDR3 is TGCAGCGTTGCGAGAGGGTCGACCACTGAAGCTTTCTTT.

As DNA, the CDR3 is TGTGCCTGGAAGGCAGGGGTTAACACCGGGGAGCTGTTTTTT. Its translation is CAWKAGVNTGELFF. V usage is TRBV30 and J usage is TRBJ2-2; TRBD1 is a possible D gene (6 bases). The CDR3 runs to 14 residues. Trimming removed 4 bases from V and 2 bases from J, with 11 bases in between. The germline V gene encodes CDR1 GTSNPN and CDR2 SVGIG (reference sequence). The whole variable domain, filled in from reference TRBV30 and TRBJ2-2, reads SQTIHQWPATLVQPVGSPLSLECTVEGTSNPNLYWYRQAAGRGLQLLFYSVGIGQISSEVPQNLSASRPQDRQFILSSKKLLLSDSGFYLCAWKAGVNTGELFFGEGSRLTVL.